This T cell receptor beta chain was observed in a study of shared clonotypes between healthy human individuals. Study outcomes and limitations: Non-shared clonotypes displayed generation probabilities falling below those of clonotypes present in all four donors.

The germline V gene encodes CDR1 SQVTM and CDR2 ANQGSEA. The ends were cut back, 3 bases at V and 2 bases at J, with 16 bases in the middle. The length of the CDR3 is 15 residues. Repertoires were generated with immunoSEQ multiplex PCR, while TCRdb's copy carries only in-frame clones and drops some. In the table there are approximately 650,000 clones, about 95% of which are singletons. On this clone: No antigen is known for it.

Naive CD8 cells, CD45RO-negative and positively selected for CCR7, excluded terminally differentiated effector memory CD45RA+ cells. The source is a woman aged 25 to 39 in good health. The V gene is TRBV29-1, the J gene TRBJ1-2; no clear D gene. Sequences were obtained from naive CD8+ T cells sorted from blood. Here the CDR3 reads CSVDSGDGGNYGYTF. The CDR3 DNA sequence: TGCAGCGTTGATTCGGGAGACGGAGGAAACTATGGCTACACCTTC.